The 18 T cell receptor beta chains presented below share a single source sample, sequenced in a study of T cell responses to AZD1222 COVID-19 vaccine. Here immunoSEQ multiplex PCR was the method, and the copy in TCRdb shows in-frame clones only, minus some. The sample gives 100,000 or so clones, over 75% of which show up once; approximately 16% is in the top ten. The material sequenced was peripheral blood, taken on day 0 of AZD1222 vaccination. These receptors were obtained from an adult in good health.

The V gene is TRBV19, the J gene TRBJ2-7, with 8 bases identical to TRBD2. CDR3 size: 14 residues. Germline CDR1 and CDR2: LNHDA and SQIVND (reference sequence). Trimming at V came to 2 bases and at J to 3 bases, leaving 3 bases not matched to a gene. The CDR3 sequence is CASSIWRGVYEQYF. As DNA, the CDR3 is TGTGCCAGTAGTATATGGCGGGGGGTCTACGAGCAGTACTTC.

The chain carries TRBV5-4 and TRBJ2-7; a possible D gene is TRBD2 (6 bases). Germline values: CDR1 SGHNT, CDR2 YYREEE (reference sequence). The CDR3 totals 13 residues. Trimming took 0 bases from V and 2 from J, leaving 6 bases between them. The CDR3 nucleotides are TGTGCCAGCAGCTTGGGCGGGACCTACGAGCAGTACTTC. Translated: CASSLGGTYEQYF.

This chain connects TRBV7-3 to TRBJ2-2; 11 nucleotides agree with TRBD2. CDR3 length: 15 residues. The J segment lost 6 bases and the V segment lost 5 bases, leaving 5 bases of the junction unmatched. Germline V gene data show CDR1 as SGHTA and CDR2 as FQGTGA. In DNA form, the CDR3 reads TGTGCCAGCAGCGGTAGCGGGAGGGCCTCCGGGGAGCTGTTTTTT. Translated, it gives CASSGSGRASGELFF.

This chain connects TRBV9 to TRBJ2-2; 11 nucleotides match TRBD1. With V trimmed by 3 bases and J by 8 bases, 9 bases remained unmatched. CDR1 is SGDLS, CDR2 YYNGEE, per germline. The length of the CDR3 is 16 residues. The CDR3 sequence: CASSAYGTGGSGELFF. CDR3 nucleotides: TGTGCCAGCAGCGCCTATGGGACAGGGGGTTCGGGGGAGCTGTTTTTT.

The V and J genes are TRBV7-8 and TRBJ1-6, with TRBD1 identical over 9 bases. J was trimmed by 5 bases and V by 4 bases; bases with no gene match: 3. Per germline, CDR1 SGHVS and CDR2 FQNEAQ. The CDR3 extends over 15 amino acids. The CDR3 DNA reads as TGTGCCAGCAGCTACGGGGACAGGGATAATTCACCCCTCCACTTT. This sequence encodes CASSYGDRDNSPLHF. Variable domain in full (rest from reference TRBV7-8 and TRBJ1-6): GAGVSQSPRYKVAKRGQDVALRCDPISGHVSLFWYQQALGQGPEFLTYFQNEAQLDKSGLPSDRFFAERPEGSVSTLKIQRTQQEDSAVYLCASSYGDRDNSPLHFGNGTRLTVT.

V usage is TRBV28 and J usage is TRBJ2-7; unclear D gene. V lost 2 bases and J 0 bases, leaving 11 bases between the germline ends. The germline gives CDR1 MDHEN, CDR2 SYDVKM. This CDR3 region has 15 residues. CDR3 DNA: TGTGCCAGCAGTTTACTGGGCCGGAGCTCCTACGAGCAGTACTTC. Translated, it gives CASSLLGRSSYEQYF.

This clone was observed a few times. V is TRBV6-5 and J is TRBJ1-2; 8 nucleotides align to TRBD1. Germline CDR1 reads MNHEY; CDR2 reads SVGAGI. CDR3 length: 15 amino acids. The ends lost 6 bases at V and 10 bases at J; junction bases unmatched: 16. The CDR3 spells CASRSDRASLFDYTF. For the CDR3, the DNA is TGTGCCAGCAGATCGGACAGGGCCAGCCTATTCGACTACACCTTC.

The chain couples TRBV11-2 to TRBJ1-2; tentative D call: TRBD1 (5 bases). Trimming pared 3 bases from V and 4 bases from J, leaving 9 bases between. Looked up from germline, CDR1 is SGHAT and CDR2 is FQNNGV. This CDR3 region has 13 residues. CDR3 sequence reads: CASSLGQAYGYTF. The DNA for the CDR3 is TGTGCCAGCAGCTTGGGGCAGGCCTATGGCTACACCTTC. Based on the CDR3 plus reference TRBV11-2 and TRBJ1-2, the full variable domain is EAGVAQSPRYKIIEKRQSVAFWCNPISGHATLYWYQQILGQGPKLLIQFQNNGVVDDSQLPKDRFSAERLKGVDSTLKIQPAKLEDSAVYLCASSLGQAYGYTFGSGTRLTVV.

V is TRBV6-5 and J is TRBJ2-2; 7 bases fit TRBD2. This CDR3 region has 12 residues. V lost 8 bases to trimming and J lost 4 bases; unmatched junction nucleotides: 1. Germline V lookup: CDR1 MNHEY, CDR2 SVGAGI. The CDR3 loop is CASGGGTGELFF. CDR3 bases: TGTGCCAGCGGGGGGGGCACCGGGGAGCTGTTTTTT.

CDR3 nucleotide sequence: TGCGCCAGTGTCGGGAACTCCTACGAGCAGTACTTC. The encoded protein is CASVGNSYEQYF. The V call is TRBV5-1, the J call TRBJ2-7; a weak D match, TRBD2 (5 bases). The CDR3 spans 12 residues. CDR1 is SGHRS and CDR2 is YFSETQ in the germline V gene. V was pared by 8 bases and J by 0 bases, with 9 bases between. The full variable domain, with the rest looked up from reference TRBV5-1 and TRBJ2-7, is KAGVTQTPRYLIKTRGQQVTLSCSPISGHRSVSWYQQTPGQGLQFLFEYFSETQRNKGNFPGRFSGRQFSNSRSEMNVSTLELGDSALYLCASVGNSYEQYFGPGTRLTVT.

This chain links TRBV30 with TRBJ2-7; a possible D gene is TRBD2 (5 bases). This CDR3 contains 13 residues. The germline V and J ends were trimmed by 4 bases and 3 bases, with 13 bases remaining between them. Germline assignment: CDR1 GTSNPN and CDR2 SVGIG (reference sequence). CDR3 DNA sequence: TGTGCCTGGATGAGGGCTGGGAACTACGAGCAGTACTTC. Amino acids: CAWMRAGNYEQYF.

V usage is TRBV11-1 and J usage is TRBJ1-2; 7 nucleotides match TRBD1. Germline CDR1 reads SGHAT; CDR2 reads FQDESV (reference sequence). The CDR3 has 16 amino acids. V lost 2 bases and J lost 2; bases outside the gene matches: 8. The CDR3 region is CASSLSDRAGNYGYTF. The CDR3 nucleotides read TGTGCCAGCAGCTTAAGCGACAGGGCCGGGAACTATGGCTACACCTTC. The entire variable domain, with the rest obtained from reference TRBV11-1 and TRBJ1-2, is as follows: EAEVAQSPRYKITEKSQAVAFWCDPISGHATLYWYRQILGQGPELLVQFQDESVVDDSQLPKDRFSAERLKGVDSTLKIQPAELGDSAMYLCASSLSDRAGNYGYTFGSGTRLTVV.

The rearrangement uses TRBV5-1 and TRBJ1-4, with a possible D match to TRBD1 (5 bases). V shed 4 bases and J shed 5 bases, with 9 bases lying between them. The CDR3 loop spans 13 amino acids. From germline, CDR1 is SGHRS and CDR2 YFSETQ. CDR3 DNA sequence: TGCGCCAGCAGCGGGGGGTGGAATGAAAAACTGTTTTTT. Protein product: CASSGGWNEKLFF. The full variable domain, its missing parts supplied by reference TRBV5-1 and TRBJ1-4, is KAGVTQTPRYLIKTRGQQVTLSCSPISGHRSVSWYQQTPGQGLQFLFEYFSETQRNKGNFPGRFSGRQFSNSRSEMNVSTLELGDSALYLCASSGGWNEKLFFGSGTQLSVL.

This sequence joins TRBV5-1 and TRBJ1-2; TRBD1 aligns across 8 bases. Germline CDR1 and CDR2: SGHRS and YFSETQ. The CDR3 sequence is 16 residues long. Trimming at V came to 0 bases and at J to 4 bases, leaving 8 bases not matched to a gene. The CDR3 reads CASSLVTGGTGYGYTF. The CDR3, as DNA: TGCGCCAGCAGCTTGGTTACAGGGGGTACAGGCTATGGCTACACCTTC.

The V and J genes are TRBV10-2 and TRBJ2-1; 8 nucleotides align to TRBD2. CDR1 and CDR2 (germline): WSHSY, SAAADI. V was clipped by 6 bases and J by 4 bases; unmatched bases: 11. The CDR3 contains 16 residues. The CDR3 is CASRGLVAGMYNEQFF. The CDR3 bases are TGCGCCAGCAGGGGATTAGTAGCGGGGATGTACAATGAGCAGTTCTTC.

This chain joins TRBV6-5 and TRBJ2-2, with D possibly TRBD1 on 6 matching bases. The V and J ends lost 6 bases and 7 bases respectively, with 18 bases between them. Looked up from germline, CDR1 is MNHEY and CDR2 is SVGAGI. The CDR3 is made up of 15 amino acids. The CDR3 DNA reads TGTGCCAGCAGGGGCCCGACAGGACATCACGGGGAGCTGTTTTTT. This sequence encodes CASRGPTGHHGELFF.

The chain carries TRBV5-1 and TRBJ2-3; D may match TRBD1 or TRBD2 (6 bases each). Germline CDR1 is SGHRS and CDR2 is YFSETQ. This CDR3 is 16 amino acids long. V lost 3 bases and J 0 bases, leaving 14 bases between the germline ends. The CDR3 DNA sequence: TGCGCCAGCAGCTGGGGGGCCAGCGGGAGCACAGATACGCAGTATTTT. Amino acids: CASSWGASGSTDTQYF.

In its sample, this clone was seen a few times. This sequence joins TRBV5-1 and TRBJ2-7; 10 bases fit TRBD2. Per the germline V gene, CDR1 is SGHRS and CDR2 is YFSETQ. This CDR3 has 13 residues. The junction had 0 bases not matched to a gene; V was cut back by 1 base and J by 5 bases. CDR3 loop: CASSLLAGDEQYF. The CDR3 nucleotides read TGCGCCAGCAGCTTGCTAGCGGGAGACGAGCAGTACTTC.